The clone carrying this TCR beta chain was observed a few times. In the source study's methods: Nucleated cell counts were estimated from reference gene primer amplification. Sequencing was performed with immunoSEQ multiplex PCR; in TCRdb, only in-frame clones are kept and a portion is missing. The DNA gave D and trimming, while V, J and clone size come from that table. The table lists about 380,000 clones, around nine tenths of them singletons. Allocation to cohorts depended on clinical history reported by the participants. This sample stems from a study of blood T cell repertoires in COVID-19. As for the study in general: Some COVID-19 samples were acute and others convalescent; all came from the United States, Italy and Spain.

CDR1 and CDR2 from the germline V gene are SGHVS and FNYEAQ. The germline V and J ends were trimmed by 1 base and 5 bases, with 9 bases remaining between them. The CDR3 consists of 13 residues. Sequenced material: PBMCs or T cells enriched from blood (not recorded which). The receptor's source is a woman aged 18-29 years who had recovered from COVID-19. The chain uses TRBV7-6 and TRBJ2-7; D ambiguous. CDR3 sequence: CASSLGSAHEQYF. As DNA, the CDR3 is TGTGCCAGCAGCTTAGGGTCTGCGCACGAGCAGTACTTC.